The 6 T cell receptor beta chains reported below all come from one sample, sequenced in a study of cytomegalovirus exposure and HLA in healthy donors. Primers for the PCR totalled 60 Vbeta and 13 Jbeta. Assay used: immunoSEQ multiplex PCR; TCRdb lists only in-frame clones, some missing. Of about 250,000 clones in the sample, about 66% are singletons; the top ten hold 2% to 2.5%. The sequenced sample was PBMCs. The receptors derive from a female donor in good health and CMV-seronegative.

In this sample, this clone turned up a few times. This rearrangement joins TRBV15 to TRBJ1-2; D not resolved. The V gene's germline CDR1 is LNHNV and CDR2 YYDKDF (reference sequence). V lost 5 bases to trimming and J lost 3 bases, with 10 bases between them. The CDR3 spans 13 residues. The CDR3 region has the DNA TGTGCCACCAGCTCAGCGTACTACTATGGCTACACCTTC. The encoded protein is CATSSAYYYGYTF.

V gene TRBV11-2 combines with J gene TRBJ2-5; D gene ambiguous. The germline V gene has CDR1 SGHAT and CDR2 FQNNGV. With 1 base removed from V and 5 bases from J, the gap between germline ends came to 5 bases. This CDR3 contains 12 residues. The CDR3, as DNA: TGTGCCAGCAGCTTAGTACGGGAGACCCAGTACTTC. As protein: CASSLVRETQYF.

This clone was found a few times. The genes are TRBV7-8 and TRBJ2-7; 7 positions match TRBD2. The CDR3 sequence is 17 residues long. Germline V gene data show CDR1 as SGHVS and CDR2 as FQNEAQ. Losses at the gene ends were 5 bases for V and 3 bases for J; bases not matched to a gene: 16. CDR3 amino acids: CASSRSISAAGNYEQYF. The CDR3 DNA sequence: TGTGCCAGCAGCCGATCTATTAGCGCAGCGGGAAACTACGAGCAGTACTTC.

This clone was seen only a few times. This chain connects TRBV19 to TRBJ2-7, with 10 bases lining up with TRBD2. The CDR3 spans 16 residues. In germline, CDR1 is LNHDA, CDR2 SQIVND (reference sequence). V was pared by 2 bases and J by 4 bases, with 8 bases of the junction left unmatched. The CDR3 loop reads CASSISRSSGSYEQYF. The CDR3, as DNA: TGTGCCAGTAGTATAAGTCGTTCTAGCGGGAGTTACGAGCAGTACTTC.

The CDR3 protein is CASSQLRTNYGYTF. The DNA for the CDR3 is TGTGCCAGCAGCCAGCTGAGGACTAACTATGGCTACACCTTC. This sequence joins TRBV27 and TRBJ1-2; D is unresolved. The CDR3 covers 14 residues. V lost 6 bases, J lost 0 bases, and 11 bases lay in between. Germline V gives CDR1 MNHEY, CDR2 SMNVEV (reference sequence).

This sequence joins TRBV28 and TRBJ1-1, with 8 bases fitting TRBD1. Germline V gives CDR1 MDHEN, CDR2 SYDVKM. Trimming cost V 7 bases and J 0 bases; bases outside gene matches: 4. The CDR3 covers 14 residues. CDR3 in DNA: TGTGCCAGCACCCGACAGGGGATGAACACTGAAGCTTTCTTT. The encoded protein is CASTRQGMNTEAFF.